This T cell receptor beta chain was sequenced during a study of T cell responses to AZD1222 COVID-19 vaccine. Whole-study findings and limits: Seropositive at baseline were only five or six AZD1222 recipients. Most donors were white British and more were female, and clonal diversity was possibly underestimated.

Note on this clone: Its specificity is not known.

Sequencing used immunoSEQ multiplex PCR; TCRdb keeps in-frame clones, though not all of them. The sample carries tens of thousands of clones, 85% to 90% recorded once. The germline gives CDR1 LNHDA, CDR2 SQIVND (reference sequence). This CDR3 contains 17 residues. V was clipped by 6 bases and J by 4 bases, with 24 bases between them. Source: peripheral blood, taken 28 days after the second AZD1222 dose. The rearrangement links TRBV19 to TRBJ1-1, with D tentatively TRBD1 (5 bases). The TCR originated in an adult who received the AZD1222 COVID-19 vaccine. CDR3 sequence (DNA): TGTGCCAGTAGCCACAACGGGGGACGCCGCCGTGGCACTGAAGCTTTCTTT. Protein sequence: CASSHNGGRRRGTEAFF.